The 26 T cell receptor beta chains below were found in one sample sequenced in a study of T cell changes during pregnancy in multiple sclerosis. Measured with immunoSEQ multiplex PCR; TCRdb has only the in-frame clones, and not every one. The profile shows 40,000 or so clones, about 92% of them singletons. The source was CD4+ T cells from peripheral blood mononuclear cells, collected in the third trimester of pregnancy. The receptors originated from a female donor with multiple sclerosis, enrolled in a pregnancy study.

The chain has TRBV4-3 and TRBJ2-2, with a possible D match to TRBD2 (5 bases). V was pared by 4 bases and J by 7 bases, with 13 bases between. The CDR3 spans 14 residues. CDR1 is LGHNA, CDR2 YSLEER, per germline. CDR3 nucleotides: TGCGCCAGCAGCCGGGCTAGCTCTATCGGGGAGCTGTTTTTT. This codes for CASSRASSIGELFF.

This clone was picked up one time. The V gene is TRBV11-2, the J gene TRBJ2-5, with 16 bases that match TRBD2. CDR1 is SGHAT and CDR2 is FQNNGV in the germline V gene. CDR3 length equals 19 residues. Trimming took 5 bases from V and 2 from J; bases not matched to a gene: 11. CDR3 region: CASSRTGTSGGAPQETQYF. The CDR3 DNA sequence: TGTGCCAGCAGCAGAACCGGGACTAGCGGGGGGGCCCCACAAGAGACCCAGTACTTC.

CDR3 sequence: CASSFRAASYEQYF. The CDR3, as DNA: TGTGCCAGCAGTTTCCGAGCGGCGTCCTACGAGCAGTACTTC. The rearrangement joins TRBV6-5 to TRBJ2-5; tentative D call: TRBD2 (5 bases). The DNA matches TRBJ2-7 better at its end, which makes the J call doubtful. Germline CDR1 is MNHEY and CDR2 is SVGAGI. CDR3 length: 14 residues.

The J gene is TRBJ2-7, the V gene TRBV21-1; TRBD2 reflects the table's D call only, with no check against the DNA. TRBV21-1 is labeled a pseudogene. The CDR3 spans 16 residues. The CDR3 here is CASSVLALGSLYEQYF. In nucleotides, the CDR3 is TGTGCCAGCAGCGTCCTAGCGCTCGGGAGTCTGTACGAGCAGTACTTC.

This clone was picked up one time. The chain uses TRBV19 and TRBJ2-2, with D possibly TRBD1 on 5 matching bases. The CDR3 spans 14 residues. Germline V lookup: CDR1 LNHDA, CDR2 SQIVND (reference sequence). Trimming removed 3 bases from V and 4 bases from J, with 9 bases in between. The CDR3 sequence is CASSMKTATGELFF. In nucleotides, the CDR3 is TGTGCCAGTAGTATGAAGACAGCCACCGGGGAGCTGTTTTTT.

V usage is TRBV9 and J usage is TRBJ1-6; TRBD1 agrees at 9 bases. The CDR3 sequence is 15 residues long. The V and J ends lost 3 bases and 9 bases, in that order; junction bases with no gene match: 7. In germline, CDR1 is SGDLS, CDR2 YYNGEE. The CDR3 sequence is CASSAHRGQGSPLHF. The CDR3 DNA follows: TGTGCCAGCAGCGCCCACAGGGGGCAGGGTTCACCCCTCCACTTT. The variable domain in full, completed from reference TRBV9 and TRBJ1-6, reads DSGVTQTPKHLITATGQRVTLRCSPRSGDLSVYWYQQSLDQGLQFLIQYYNGEERAKGNILERFSAQQFPDLHSELNLSSLELGDSALYFCASSAHRGQGSPLHFGNGTRLTVT.

This clone was counted a single time. For the CDR3, the DNA is TGTGCCAGCAGTCTCCTAGCGGGAGGGTACACAGATACGCAGTATTTT. This gives the protein CASSLLAGGYTDTQYF. The J gene is TRBJ2-3, the V gene TRBV27, with TRBD2 identical over 12 bases. The CDR3 runs to 16 residues. The junction had 5 bases not matched to a gene; V was cut back by 5 bases and J by 2 bases. Germline CDR1 is MNHEY and CDR2 is SMNVEV (reference sequence).

This rearrangement joins TRBV6-1 to TRBJ2-2; D perhaps matches TRBD2 (5 bases). Trimming shortened V by 4 bases and J by 4 bases, and 16 bases separated the two germline ends. CDR1 and CDR2 from the germline V gene are MNHNS and SASEGT. This CDR3 spans 16 amino acids. The CDR3 DNA reads TGTGCCAGCAGTGTTCTTGGTTCTCGGGGCACCGGGGAGCTGTTTTTT. This translates into CASSVLGSRGTGELFF.

J is TRBJ2-1 and V is TRBV28; D is uncertain. Germline CDR1 MDHEN, CDR2 SYDVKM. This CDR3 comprises 13 residues. Trimming took 3 bases from V and 9 from J, leaving 12 bases between them. The CDR3 is CASSLRSPSEQFF. The CDR3 DNA sequence: TGTGCCAGCAGTTTGCGGTCCCCGAGTGAGCAGTTCTTC.

The J gene is TRBJ1-2, the V gene TRBV5-1, with 7 bases identical to TRBD1. The CDR3 has 15 residues. Germline CDR1 is SGHRS and CDR2 is YFSETQ. Losses at the gene ends were 4 bases for V and 5 bases for J; bases not matched to a gene: 11. For the CDR3, the DNA is TGCGCCAGCAGCAGCGGCCCGGGACAGACGTATGGCTACACCTTC. This codes for CASSSGPGQTYGYTF.

V usage is TRBV5-1 and J usage is TRBJ2-1; D is unclear. Trimming stripped 0 bases from V and 4 bases from J, with 17 bases between. The CDR3 consists of 17 residues. Germline V CDR1 and CDR2: SGHRS, YFSETQ. The CDR3 loop reads CASSLALQVKIYNEQFF. The CDR3 DNA reads as TGCGCCAGCAGCTTGGCACTTCAGGTCAAGATTTACAATGAGCAGTTCTTC.

The chain employs TRBV6-1 and TRBJ2-1, with 7 positions matching TRBD2. The V gene end was trimmed by 8 bases and the J gene end by 5 bases; junction bases not matched to a gene: 9. The V gene's germline CDR1 is MNHNS and CDR2 SASEGT. The CDR3 covers 14 residues. The CDR3 region is CASSLAVTNNEQFF. The CDR3 DNA is TGTGCCAGCTCGCTAGCGGTCACGAACAATGAGCAGTTCTTC.

CDR3 sequence reads: CASRLAGGPLYEQYF. DNA of the CDR3: TGTGCCAGCAGACTAGCGGGAGGGCCTTTATACGAGCAGTACTTC. The rearrangement joins TRBV14 to TRBJ2-7, with TRBD2 matching over 13 bases. V lost 6 bases to trimming and J lost 4 bases; unmatched junction nucleotides: 6. Germline V gene lookup returns CDR1 SGHDN and CDR2 FVKESK. This CDR3 comprises 15 residues.

The V and J genes are TRBV6-5 and TRBJ2-7; D may be TRBD1 (7 bases). The CDR3 loop spans 15 amino acids. V lost 4 bases and J 5 bases, leaving 18 bases between the germline ends. The germline CDR1 and CDR2 sequences are MNHEY and SVGAGI. The DNA for the CDR3 is TGTGCCAGCAGTTTGGGACAGCCGTCGGGGGACGAGCAGTACTTC. Translating it yields CASSLGQPSGDEQYF.

The chain has TRBV15 and TRBJ1-2, with 9 bases aligning to TRBD1. Germline-derived CDR1 and CDR2 are LNHNV and YYDKDF (reference sequence). The CDR3 extends over 16 amino acids. The J segment lost 7 bases and the V segment lost 2 bases, leaving 11 bases of the junction unmatched. For the CDR3, the DNA is TGTGCCACCAGCAGAAGCCTTACAGGGGGCGAGCGTGGCTACACCTTC. This sequence encodes CATSRSLTGGERGYTF.

The rearrangement links TRBV7-9 to TRBJ1-3; D not certain. From germline, CDR1 is SEHNR and CDR2 FQNEAQ (reference sequence). The CDR3 has 14 residues. CDR3 loop: CALSDAGLGNTIYF. CDR3 sequence (DNA): TGTGCGTTAAGCGATGCCGGCCTTGGAAACACCATATATTTT.

The chain employs TRBV28 and TRBJ1-1; TRBD1 is a possible D gene (5 bases). V lost 6 bases, J lost 1 base, and 9 bases lay in between. Looked up from germline, CDR1 is MDHEN and CDR2 is SYDVKM. CDR3 length: 13 amino acids. The chain's CDR3 is CASRYDRNTEAFF. CDR3 in DNA: TGTGCCAGCAGGTACGACAGGAACACTGAAGCTTTCTTT. The full variable domain, in which reference TRBV28 and TRBJ1-1 provide the parts outside the CDR3, is DVKVTQSSRYLVKRTGEKVFLECVQDMDHENMFWYRQDPGLGLRLIYFSYDVKMKEKGDIPEGYSVSREKKERFSLILESASTNQTSMYLCASRYDRNTEAFFGQGTRLTVV.

This rearrangement joins TRBV9 to TRBJ1-1; D gene unclear. Trimming cost V 4 bases and J 6 bases, with 16 bases left between them. This CDR3 has 14 amino acids. Germline-derived CDR1 and CDR2 are SGDLS and YYNGEE. CDR3 nucleotides: TGTGCCAGCAGCTTACGTATACAAGCGGCTGAAGCTTTCTTT. Its protein product is CASSLRIQAAEAFF.

The chain employs TRBV19 and TRBJ2-1; TRBD2 aligns across 7 bases. CDR1 and CDR2 from the germline V gene are LNHDA and SQIVND (reference sequence). Trimming at V came to 6 bases and at J to 0 bases, leaving 5 bases not matched to a gene. CDR3 length: 15 amino acids. The CDR3 reads CASSASGYSYNEQFF. The CDR3 DNA is TGTGCCAGTAGCGCTAGCGGTTACTCCTACAATGAGCAGTTCTTC.

This rearrangement joins TRBV4-2 to TRBJ2-1, with 8 bases lining up with TRBD1. Germline loops: CDR1 LGHNA, CDR2 YNFKEQ. This CDR3 is 18 amino acids long. After removal of 2 bases from V and 5 bases from J, the junction contained 14 bases not matched to a gene. The CDR3 protein is CASSQKGNRDRSNNEQFF. CDR3 nucleotides: TGTGCCAGCAGCCAAAAAGGCAACCGGGACAGGTCCAACAATGAGCAGTTCTTC.

V usage is TRBV2 and J usage is TRBJ2-5; D not resolved. V gave up 5 bases and J gave up 4 bases, with 5 bases separating them. Germline V gives CDR1 SNHLY, CDR2 FYNNEI. The CDR3 has 11 residues. CDR3 nucleotides: TGTGCCAGCAGTTTCTCAGAGACCCAGTACTTC. Its translation is CASSFSETQYF.

The table lists this clone with a count of one. This chain connects TRBV19 to TRBJ2-5; unclear D gene. The V gene's germline CDR1 is LNHDA and CDR2 SQIVND (reference sequence). The CDR3 runs to 15 residues. Deletions cut 3 bases from V and 2 bases from J, with 13 bases between. The CDR3 sequence is CASSMVARLQETQYF. CDR3 DNA: TGTGCCAGTAGTATGGTTGCCAGGTTACAAGAGACCCAGTACTTC.

The CDR3 coding sequence is TGCGCCAGCAGCTTGGAACCGCAGGGGGCCTCCTACGAGCAGTACTTC. It codes for CASSLEPQGASYEQYF. This chain uses TRBV5-1 with TRBJ2-7; 8 nucleotides match TRBD1. Trimming at V came to 0 bases and at J to 0 bases, leaving 5 bases not matched to a gene. The CDR3 spans 16 residues. The germline V gene has CDR1 SGHRS and CDR2 YFSETQ.

The chain couples TRBV2 to TRBJ2-7, with 8 positions matching TRBD2. V trimming: 10 bases; J trimming: 4 bases; junction bases outside the gene matches: 9. Germline-derived CDR1 and CDR2 are SNHLY and FYNNEI. There are 13 residues in the CDR3. The DNA of the CDR3 is TGTGCCACCAGCGGGAGTAGTCCATACGAGCAGTACTTC. As protein: CATSGSSPYEQYF.

The chain links TRBV30 to TRBJ1-6, with unresolved D. This CDR3 comprises 14 residues. V shed 2 bases and J shed 10 bases, with 15 bases lying between them. Germline values: CDR1 GTSNPN, CDR2 SVGIG (reference sequence). CDR3 loop: CAWSRRGVGSPLHF. CDR3 DNA: TGTGCCTGGAGTAGGCGCGGTGTAGGATCACCCCTCCACTTT.

The chain joins TRBV5-6 to TRBJ1-4; possibly TRBD1 for D (6 bases). The germline CDR1 and CDR2 sequences are SGHDT and YYEEEE. Trimming left V 7 bases short and J 5 bases short, with 21 bases between. The CDR3 runs to 16 residues. The CDR3 sequence is CASSILYRVSNEKLFF. CDR3 nucleotide sequence: TGTGCCAGCTCCATATTATACAGGGTTTCAAATGAAAAACTGTTTTTT.